These 28 T cell receptor beta chains came from one sample sequenced in a study of somatic mutations in cytotoxic T cells in rheumatoid arthritis. Assay: immunoSEQ multiplex PCR; the TCRdb copy retains only in-frame clones and omits some. The table includes roughly 15,000 clones, 82% detected once. Sample: CD8+ T cells sorted from blood. The receptors originated from an adult with rheumatoid arthritis.

This clone was found once. This chain uses TRBV7-2 with TRBJ1-1; D remains ambiguous. Trimming shortened V by 0 bases and J by 0 bases, and 5 bases separated the two germline ends. The length of the CDR3 is 14 residues. From germline, CDR1 is SGHTA and CDR2 FQGNSA. As DNA, the CDR3 is TGTGCCAGCAGCTTAGCAGGGATGAACACTGAAGCTTTCTTT. This codes for CASSLAGMNTEAFF.

The chain joins TRBV5-1 to TRBJ2-3; TRBD2 agrees at 8 bases. The germline CDR1 and CDR2 sequences are SGHRS and YFSETQ. This CDR3 has 17 residues. V lost 5 bases to trimming and J lost 2 bases; unmatched junction nucleotides: 13. The CDR3 reads CASSNPKSGGPTDTQYF. CDR3 nucleotides: TGCGCCAGCAGTAATCCTAAGAGCGGGGGACCCACAGATACGCAGTATTTT.

The V call is TRBV11-3, the J call TRBJ1-1, with 9 nucleotides matching TRBD1. The CDR3 is 16 amino acids. J gave up 3 bases and V 4 bases, and 9 bases lay outside the gene matches. Germline CDR1 reads SGHNT; CDR2 reads YENEEA. The CDR3 nucleotides read TGTGCCAGCAGCTCAACAGGGGGCCTAGGGGACACTGAAGCTTTCTTT. Protein: CASSSTGGLGDTEAFF.

The CDR3 DNA sequence: TGCGCCAGCAGCCAGAAGACCGCGGGGGAAGCTTTCTTT. It specifies CASSQKTAGEAFF. The V gene is TRBV4-1, the J gene TRBJ1-1; D is unresolved. Germline V gives CDR1 MGHRA, CDR2 YSYEKL. V was shortened by 3 bases and J by 8 bases, with 13 bases between the two germline ends. The CDR3 is made up of 13 amino acids.

V gene TRBV5-1 combines with J gene TRBJ2-5, with TRBD2 matching 10 bases. The ends lost 1 base at V and 4 bases at J; junction bases unmatched: 4. The CDR3 runs to 15 residues. Germline V gene sequence: CDR1 SGHRS, CDR2 YFSETQ. CDR3 protein: CASSLWSSGGETQYF. The DNA for the CDR3 is TGCGCCAGCAGCTTGTGGTCTAGCGGGGGAGAGACCCAGTACTTC.

The J gene is TRBJ1-1, the V gene TRBV10-2; 8 bases are shared with TRBD1. This CDR3 has 12 residues. Per germline, CDR1 WSHSY and CDR2 SAAADI. Trimming removed 10 bases from V and 11 bases from J; junction bases left unmatched: 12. The CDR3 loop is CATYDRGWKAFF. The CDR3 nucleotides read TGCGCCACCTACGACAGGGGTTGGAAGGCTTTCTTT.

This rearrangement joins TRBV11-3 to TRBJ2-1; D is tentatively TRBD1 or TRBD2 (5 bases each). The CDR3 is 13 residues long. Germline CDR1 and CDR2: SGHNT and YENEEA. Deletions cut 5 bases from V and 7 bases from J, with 12 bases between. Written as DNA, the CDR3 is TGTGCCAGCAGCACCGGGGCAAGGAATGAGCAGTTCTTC. Its translation: CASSTGARNEQFF.

The chain is built from TRBV9 and TRBJ2-5; no reliable D call. The CDR3 is 11 residues long. V lost 0 bases and J 5 bases, leaving 2 bases between the germline ends. The germline gives CDR1 SGDLS, CDR2 YYNGEE. The CDR3 nucleotides read TGTGCCAGCAGCGTAGCCGAGACCCAGTACTTC. It yields the protein CASSVAETQYF.

The chain couples TRBV27 to TRBJ2-7; D is unresolved. The germline gives CDR1 MNHEY, CDR2 SMNVEV (reference sequence). V was trimmed by 2 bases and J by 8 bases, leaving 7 bases between them. This CDR3 is built from 11 residues. CDR3 sequence (DNA): TGTGCCAGCAGTTTAGGTAATCAGCAGTACTTC. Its translation: CASSLGNQQYF.

This rearrangement joins TRBV2 to TRBJ2-1; the D is unclear. CDR3 length: 17 residues. Per the germline V gene, CDR1 is SNHLY and CDR2 is FYNNEI. V was shortened by 4 bases and J by 0 bases, with 16 bases between the two germline ends. CDR3: CASSARFEVLSYNEQFF. DNA of the CDR3: TGTGCCAGCAGTGCGCGGTTTGAGGTCCTCTCCTACAATGAGCAGTTCTTC.

CDR3 in amino acids: CAIVGGDTDTQYF. The DNA of the CDR3 is TGTGCCATCGTGGGGGGAGATACAGATACGCAGTATTTT. This chain uses TRBV10-3 with TRBJ2-3; TRBD2 might be the D (6 bases). V dropped 8 bases and J dropped 3 bases, with 12 bases sitting between them. Germline V gives CDR1 ENHRY, CDR2 SYGVKD. The CDR3 consists of 13 residues.

V is TRBV27 and J is TRBJ2-2, with D perhaps matching TRBD1 (6 bases). V lost 8 bases to trimming and J lost 5 bases, with 18 bases between them. The CDR3 runs to 15 residues. Germline-derived CDR1 and CDR2 are MNHEY and SMNVEV (reference sequence). The CDR3 DNA sequence: TGTGCCAGCGCGACTACAGGGTATGGAACCGGGGAGCTGTTTTTT. Translated: CASATTGYGTGELFF.

This clone has just one count. CDR3 protein: CASSLGGVGGEQFF. The CDR3 DNA follows: TGTGCCAGCAGCTTAGGAGGAGTTGGGGGTGAGCAGTTCTTC. J is TRBJ2-1 and V is TRBV11-2; possibly TRBD1 or TRBD2 for D (5 bases each). This CDR3 is 14 amino acids long. CDR1 is SGHAT and CDR2 is FQNNGV in the germline V gene. Trimming stripped 1 base from V and 9 bases from J, with 13 bases between.

The chain links TRBV13 to TRBJ1-4, with TRBD1 as a possible D gene (6 bases). In germline, CDR1 is PRHDT, CDR2 FYEKMQ (reference sequence). There are 14 residues in the CDR3. V lost 5 bases and J 0 bases, leaving 7 bases between the germline ends. DNA of the CDR3: TGTGCCAGCAGCCCAGGGGCAACTAATGAAAAACTGTTTTTT. Protein product: CASSPGATNEKLFF.

The J gene is TRBJ1-5, the V gene TRBV27; D call uncertain. V lost 2 bases to trimming and J lost 4 bases, with 6 bases between them. The germline gives CDR1 MNHEY, CDR2 SMNVEV (reference sequence). The CDR3 is made up of 13 amino acids. The CDR3 loop is CASSLAENQPQHF. The CDR3 coding sequence is TGTGCCAGCAGTTTAGCCGAAAATCAGCCCCAGCATTTT.

This clone was seen a single time. This chain's CDR3 is CASSDPRTTGSSYNEQFF. CDR3 coding DNA: TGTGCCAGCAGTGATCCGAGGACAACCGGGAGCTCCTACAATGAGCAGTTCTTC. The chain couples TRBV25-1 to TRBJ2-1, with D possibly matching TRBD2 (6 bases). The V gene lost 3 bases and the J gene lost 0 bases, with 18 bases spanning the gap. From germline, CDR1 is MGHDK and CDR2 SYGVNS. The CDR3 has 18 amino acids. Looking up the rest from reference TRBV25-1 and TRBJ2-1 gives the full variable domain: EADIYQTPRYLVIGTGKKITLECSQTMGHDKMYWYQQDPGMELHLIHYSYGVNSTEKGDLSSESTVSRIRTEHFPLTLESARPSHTSQYLCASSDPRTTGSSYNEQFFGPGTRLTVL.

The V call is TRBV15, the J call TRBJ1-1, with D uncertain. With 3 bases removed from V and 1 base from J, the gap between germline ends came to 9 bases. CDR3 length: 14 amino acids. CDR1 is LNHNV and CDR2 is YYDKDF in the germline V gene (reference sequence). The CDR3 loop is CATSSADTNTEAFF. DNA of the CDR3: TGTGCCACCAGCAGCGCAGACACGAACACTGAAGCTTTCTTT.

The chain combines TRBV6-5 with TRBJ2-1; no firm D call. Germline V lookup: CDR1 MNHEY, CDR2 SVGAGI. Trimming took off 4 bases at V and 0 bases at J, with 10 bases between the two ends. The CDR3 loop spans 15 amino acids. CDR3 DNA sequence: TGTGCCAGCAGTTTCATGGCGAGCTCCTACAATGAGCAGTTCTTC. This translates into CASSFMASSYNEQFF.

The CDR3 DNA sequence: TGTGCCAGCAGCCGCTATTTTGACAGGGGGCGGCAGACTGAAGCTTTCTTT. This encodes CASSRYFDRGRQTEAFF. V is TRBV11-2 and J is TRBJ1-1; 10 bases map to TRBD1. Trimming removed 5 bases from V and 5 bases from J; junction bases left unmatched: 14. This CDR3 is 17 amino acids long. Germline CDR1 reads SGHAT; CDR2 reads FQNNGV.

The rearrangement links TRBV9 to TRBJ2-1; TRBD2 aligns across 11 bases. The junction had 6 bases not matched to a gene; V was cut back by 3 bases and J by 4 bases. Germline lookup yields CDR1 SGDLS and CDR2 YYNGEE. The length of the CDR3 is 16 residues. CDR3 amino acids: CASSAPGLAVYNEQFF. The CDR3 bases are TGTGCCAGCAGCGCCCCGGGACTAGCGGTATACAATGAGCAGTTCTTC. The full variable domain, rest sourced from reference TRBV9 and TRBJ2-1, is DSGVTQTPKHLITATGQRVTLRCSPRSGDLSVYWYQQSLDQGLQFLIQYYNGEERAKGNILERFSAQQFPDLHSELNLSSLELGDSALYFCASSAPGLAVYNEQFFGPGTRLTVL.

A single count supports this clone. The rearrangement uses TRBV5-4 and TRBJ2-1; 7 nucleotides match TRBD2. The V gene's germline CDR1 is SGHNT and CDR2 YYREEE (reference sequence). The V gene end was trimmed by 4 bases and the J gene end by 3 bases; junction bases not matched to a gene: 10. The CDR3 contains 16 residues. Written as DNA, the CDR3 is TGTGCCAGCAGCCGCCCGGGGCGGGAGAGCTACAATGAGCAGTTCTTC. Residues: CASSRPGRESYNEQFF.

The V and J genes are TRBV27 and TRBJ1-2, with D possibly matching TRBD1 (5 bases). V lost 3 bases to trimming and J lost 7 bases, with 12 bases between them. CDR3 size: 13 residues. Germline-derived CDR1 and CDR2 are MNHEY and SMNVEV (reference sequence). The CDR3 bases are TGTGCCAGCAGTTTTCTAGGGGCGGTTGGCTACACCTTC. Protein sequence: CASSFLGAVGYTF.

The V gene is TRBV2, the J gene TRBJ1-5; D is perhaps TRBD1 (6 bases). CDR1 is SNHLY, CDR2 FYNNEI, per germline. V gave up 4 bases and J gave up 1 base, with 11 bases separating them. The CDR3 runs to 15 residues. CDR3 sequence reads: CASSGGAFSNQPQHF. Written as DNA, the CDR3 is TGTGCCAGCAGTGGGGGGGCCTTCAGCAATCAGCCCCAGCATTTT.

This clone has only a few counts. The chain is built from TRBV6-1 and TRBJ2-7; TRBD1 agrees at 7 bases. Germline V CDR1 and CDR2: MNHNS, SASEGT. The V gene end was trimmed by 2 bases and the J gene end by 1 base; junction bases not matched to a gene: 8. The CDR3 loop spans 16 amino acids. The CDR3: CASSESPGQLSYEQYF. Here the CDR3 DNA reads TGTGCCAGCAGTGAATCGCCGGGACAGCTTTCCTACGAGCAGTACTTC.

The gene calls are TRBV5-4 and TRBJ1-1; no definite D call. Trimming stripped 0 bases from V and 4 bases from J, with 7 bases between. The CDR3 is 13 residues long. The germline gives CDR1 SGHNT, CDR2 YYREEE (reference sequence). CDR3 sequence reads: CASSLGGSTEAFF. CDR3 nucleotide sequence: TGTGCCAGCAGCTTGGGAGGGAGCACTGAAGCTTTCTTT.

This clone appeared once. V gene TRBV27 combines with J gene TRBJ2-2; D ambiguous. Germline CDR1 and CDR2: MNHEY and SMNVEV (reference sequence). Deletions cut 3 bases from V and 4 bases from J, with 3 bases between. The CDR3 is 12 residues long. The CDR3, as DNA: TGTGCCAGCAGTTTGGTCACCGGGGAGCTGTTTTTT. Protein product: CASSLVTGELFF.

This clone was seen a few times. The chain couples TRBV7-9 to TRBJ2-7; D gene unclear. This CDR3 comprises 13 residues. Germline V gene lookup returns CDR1 SEHNR and CDR2 FQNEAQ (reference sequence). V was pared by 5 bases and J by 4 bases, with 12 bases between. The CDR3 sequence is CASSPPTRYEQYF. The CDR3 DNA reads TGTGCCAGCAGCCCCCCAACGAGGTACGAGCAGTACTTC.

The V call is TRBV7-2, the J call TRBJ1-1, with a weak D call TRBD1 (5 bases). V lost 3 bases, J lost 4 bases, and 21 bases lay in between. This CDR3 has 17 residues. From germline, CDR1 is SGHTA and CDR2 FQGNSA. The CDR3: CASSLVHAGWDRTEAFF. In DNA, the CDR3 is TGTGCCAGCAGCTTGGTTCACGCAGGGTGGGATCGCACTGAAGCTTTCTTT. Full variable domain (outside the CDR3, taken from reference TRBV7-2 and TRBJ1-1): GAGVSQSPSNKVTEKGKDVELRCDPISGHTALYWYRQSLGQGLEFLIYFQGNSAPDKSGLPSDRFSAERTGGSVSTLTIQRTQQEDSAVYLCASSLVHAGWDRTEAFFGQGTRLTVV.